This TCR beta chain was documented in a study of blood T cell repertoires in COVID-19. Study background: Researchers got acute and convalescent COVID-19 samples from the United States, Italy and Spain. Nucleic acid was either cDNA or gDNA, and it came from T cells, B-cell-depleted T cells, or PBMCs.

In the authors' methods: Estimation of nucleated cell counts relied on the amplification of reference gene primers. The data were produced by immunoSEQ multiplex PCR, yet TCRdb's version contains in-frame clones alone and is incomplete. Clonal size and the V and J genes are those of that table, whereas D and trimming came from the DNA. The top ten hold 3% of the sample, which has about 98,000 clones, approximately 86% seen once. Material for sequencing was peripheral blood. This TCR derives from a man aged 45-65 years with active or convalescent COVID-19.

This CDR3 is CASSPTGENYQPQHF. CDR3 nucleotides: TGTGCCAGCTCGCCTACGGGGGAGAATTATCAGCCCCAGCATTTT. The chain links TRBV18 to TRBJ1-5; weak D call: TRBD1 (5 bases). Deletions cut 6 bases from V and 5 bases from J, with 17 bases between. The CDR3 consists of 15 residues. Germline V gene data show CDR1 as KGHSH and CDR2 as LQKENI. Based on the CDR3 plus reference TRBV18 and TRBJ1-5, the full variable domain is NAGVMQNPRHLVRRRGQEARLRCSPMKGHSHVYWYRQLPEEGLKFMVYLQKENIIDESGMPKERFSAEFPKEGPSILRIQQVVRGDSAAYFCASSPTGENYQPQHFGDGTRLSIL.